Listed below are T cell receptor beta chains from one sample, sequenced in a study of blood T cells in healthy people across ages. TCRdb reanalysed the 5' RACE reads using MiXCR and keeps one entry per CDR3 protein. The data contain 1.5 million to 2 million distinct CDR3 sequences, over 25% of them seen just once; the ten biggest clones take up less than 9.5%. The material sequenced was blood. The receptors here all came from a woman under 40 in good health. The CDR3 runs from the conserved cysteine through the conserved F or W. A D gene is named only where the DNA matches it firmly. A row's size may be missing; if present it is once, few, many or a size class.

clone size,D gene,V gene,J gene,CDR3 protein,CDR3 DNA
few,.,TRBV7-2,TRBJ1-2,CASSLTLPGSNYGYTF,TGTGCCAGCAGCTTAACGTTGCCAGGTTCTAACTATGGCTACACCTTC
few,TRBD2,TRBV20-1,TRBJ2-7,CSASGTSGLSYNEQYF,TGCAGTGCTTCCGGGACTAGCGGGTTGTCCTACAATGAGCAGTACTTC
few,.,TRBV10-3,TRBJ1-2,CAISDPKTDSGGYTF,TGTGCCATCAGTGATCCCAAGACAGACTCAGGTGGCTACACCTTC
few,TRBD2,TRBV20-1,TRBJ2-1,CSARNSFKTDPGLAGAPDNEQFF,TGCAGTGCTAGGAACTCATTCAAGACAGATCCGGGACTAGCGGGAGCCCCTGATAATGAGCAGTTCTTC
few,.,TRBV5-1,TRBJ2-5,CASSLGPDVGGETQYF,TGCGCCAGCAGCTTGGGGCCGGACGTTGGAGGAGAGACCCAGTACTTC
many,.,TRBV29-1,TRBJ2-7,CSVPTPFSSYEQYF,TGCAGCGTGCCGACACCTTTTAGCTCCTACGAGCAGTACTTC
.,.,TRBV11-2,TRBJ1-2,CASSLEPGLNYGYTF,TGTGCCAGCAGCTTAGAGCCAGGGCTTAACTATGGCTACACCTTC
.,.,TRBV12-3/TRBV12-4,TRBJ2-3,CASRETPDRVDTQYF,TGTGCTAGCAGAGAGACTCCTGACCGAGTAGATACGCAGTATTTT
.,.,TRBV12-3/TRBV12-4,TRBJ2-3,CASRSDGDTEYF,TGTGCCAGCAGATCGGACGGAGATACGGAGTATTTT
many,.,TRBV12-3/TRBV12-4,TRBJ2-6,CASSLQASRGSGANVLTF,TGTGCCAGCAGTCTACAGGCATCGCGGGGCTCTGGGGCCAACGTCCTGACTTTC
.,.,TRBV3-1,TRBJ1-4,CASSFSNMGEKLFF,TGTGCCAGCAGCTTTAGTAACATGGGGGAAAAACTGTTTTTT
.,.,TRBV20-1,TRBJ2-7,CSARRTDRSYGQYF,TGCAGTGCTAGGCGGACCGATAGGTCCTACGGGCAGTACTTC
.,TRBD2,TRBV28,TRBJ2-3,CASSPIPGTSGGETDTQYF,TGTGCCAGCAGCCCCATACCCGGGACTAGCGGGGGAGAAACAGATACGCAGTATTTT
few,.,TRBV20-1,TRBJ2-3,CSAPRPTGTDTQYF,TGCAGTGCTCCCCGTCCAACGGGCACAGATACGCAGTATTTT
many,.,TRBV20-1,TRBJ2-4,CSAFEVSKNIQYF,TGCAGCGCCTTCGAGGTCTCCAAAAACATTCAGTACTTC
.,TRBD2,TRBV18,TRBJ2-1,CASSPRFLSGAGYNEQFF,TGTGCCAGCTCACCACGATTCTTAAGCGGGGCCGGCTACAATGAGCAGTTCTTC
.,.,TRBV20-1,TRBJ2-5,CSARLSDSQYQETQYF,TGCAGTGCTAGGCTCTCGGACAGCCAGTACCAAGAGACCCAGTACTTC
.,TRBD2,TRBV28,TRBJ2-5,CASSLGIGLGSWETQYF,TGTGCCAGTAGTTTGGGTATCGGACTAGGATCATGGGAGACCCAGTACTTC
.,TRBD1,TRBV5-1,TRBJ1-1,CASSYSPQGGTEAFF,TGCGCCAGCAGCTACTCCCCCCAGGGGGGCACTGAAGCTTTCTTT
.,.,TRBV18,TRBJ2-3,CASSPTTKDTQYF,TGTGCCAGCTCACCGACAACTAAGGATACGCAGTATTTT
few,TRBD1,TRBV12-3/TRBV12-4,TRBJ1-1,CASSADLGQPEAFF,TGTGCCAGCAGTGCCGACCTGGGACAGCCTGAAGCTTTCTTT
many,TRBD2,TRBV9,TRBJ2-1,CASSVVASGGGEQFF,TGTGCCAGCAGCGTAGTCGCGTCGGGAGGGGGTGAGCAGTTCTTC
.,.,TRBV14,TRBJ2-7,CASSQDSLGEQYF,TGTGCCAGCAGCCAAGATTCCCTAGGAGAGCAGTACTTC
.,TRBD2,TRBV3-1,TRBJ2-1,CASSPSSGRAYGQFF,TGTGCCAGCAGCCCGTCTAGCGGGAGGGCCTATGGGCAGTTCTTC
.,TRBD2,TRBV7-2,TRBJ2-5,CASSLESETSGSLGETQYF,TGTGCCAGCAGCTTAGAATCCGAGACTAGCGGGAGCTTAGGGGAGACCCAGTACTTC
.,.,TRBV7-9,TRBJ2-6,CASSNAYSGANVLTF,TGTGCCAGCAGCAACGCATACTCTGGGGCCAACGTCCTGACTTTC
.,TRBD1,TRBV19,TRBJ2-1,CASKTGGIYNEQFF,TGTGCCAGCAAGACAGGGGGGATATACAATGAGCAGTTCTTC
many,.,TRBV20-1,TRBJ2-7,CSAPTDLSYEQYF,TGCAGTGCTCCTACAGACCTCTCCTACGAGCAGTACTTC
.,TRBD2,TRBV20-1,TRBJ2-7,CSARKSGRSSYEQYF,TGCAGTGCTAGAAAAAGCGGGAGGAGCTCCTACGAGCAGTACTTC
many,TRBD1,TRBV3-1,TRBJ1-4,CASSPVNPGQWIATNEKLFF,TGTGCCAGCAGCCCCGTAAATCCGGGACAGTGGATAGCGACTAATGAAAAACTGTTTTTT
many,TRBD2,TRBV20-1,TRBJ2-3,CSARLAEITDTQYF,TGCAGTGCTAGGCTAGCGGAGATCACAGATACGCAGTATTTT
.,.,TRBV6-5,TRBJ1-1,CASSYSRQENAFF,TGTGCCAGCAGTTACTCGCGCCAAGAGAACGCTTTCTTT
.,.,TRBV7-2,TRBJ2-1,CASSSSPRVLNEQFF,TGTGCCAGCAGCTCGAGCCCCAGGGTTCTCAATGAGCAGTTCTTC
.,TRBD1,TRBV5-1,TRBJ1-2,CASSLTRQGYTF,TGCGCCAGCAGCTTGACCAGACAGGGGTACACCTTC
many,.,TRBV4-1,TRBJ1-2,CASSPGWGQRYGYTF,TGCGCCAGCAGCCCCGGCTGGGGGCAACGCTATGGCTACACCTTC
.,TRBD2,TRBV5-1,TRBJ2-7,CASSSGAGGSEQYF,TGCGCCAGCAGCTCCGGAGCGGGGGGTAGCGAGCAGTACTTC
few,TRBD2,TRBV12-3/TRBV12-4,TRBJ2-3,CASSLGYGGERGTDTQYF,TGTGCCAGCAGTTTGGGGTACGGGGGGGAGCGGGGCACAGATACGCAGTATTTT
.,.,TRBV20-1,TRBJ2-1,CSASAANHFSSYNEQFF,TGCAGTGCTAGTGCAGCGAACCATTTCAGCTCCTACAATGAGCAGTTCTTC
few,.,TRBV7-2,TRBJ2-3,CASSLDGPHRTDTQYF,TGTGCCAGCAGCTTAGACGGGCCACACCGCACAGATACGCAGTATTTT
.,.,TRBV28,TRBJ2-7,CASSYGSGATYEQYF,TGTGCCAGCAGTTACGGTTCTGGGGCGACCTACGAGCAGTACTTC
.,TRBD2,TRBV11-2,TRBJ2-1,CASSLYALASGYNEQFF,TGTGCCAGCAGCTTATACGCGTTGGCTAGCGGCTACAATGAGCAGTTCTTC
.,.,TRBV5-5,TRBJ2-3,CASTSLSGVADTQYF,TGTGCCAGCACCTCACTTAGCGGAGTCGCAGATACGCAGTATTTT
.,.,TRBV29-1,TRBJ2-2,CSAGNTGELFF,TGCAGCGCCGGTAACACCGGGGAGCTGTTTTTT
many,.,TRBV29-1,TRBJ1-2,CSVRRAGNYGYTF,TGCAGCGTTCGGAGGGCGGGAAACTATGGCTACACCTTC
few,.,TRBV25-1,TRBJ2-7,CASSENGGHEQYF,TGTGCCAGCAGTGAAAACGGAGGCCACGAGCAGTACTTC
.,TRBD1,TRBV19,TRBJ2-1,CASIRGRGHGDERFF,TGTGCCAGTATCAGGGGCAGGGGGCATGGCGATGAGCGGTTCTTC
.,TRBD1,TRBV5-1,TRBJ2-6,CASSGDRKAGANVLTF,TGCGCCAGCAGCGGGGACAGAAAGGCCGGGGCCAACGTCCTGACTTTC
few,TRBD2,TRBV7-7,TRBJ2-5,CASSPYGRGETQYF,TGTGCCAGCAGCCCCTACGGGCGGGGGGAGACCCAGTACTTC
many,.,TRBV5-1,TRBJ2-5,CASSLAPSSSGDRETQYF,TGCGCCAGCAGCTTGGCACCTTCATCCTCAGGGGATCGGGAGACCCAGTACTTC
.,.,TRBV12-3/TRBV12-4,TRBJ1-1,CASSFSSEAFF,TGTGCCAGCAGTTTTTCTTCTGAAGCTTTCTTT
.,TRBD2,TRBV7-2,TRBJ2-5,CAGILSGSETQYF,TGTGCCGGCATCCTTAGCGGGTCGGAGACCCAGTACTTC